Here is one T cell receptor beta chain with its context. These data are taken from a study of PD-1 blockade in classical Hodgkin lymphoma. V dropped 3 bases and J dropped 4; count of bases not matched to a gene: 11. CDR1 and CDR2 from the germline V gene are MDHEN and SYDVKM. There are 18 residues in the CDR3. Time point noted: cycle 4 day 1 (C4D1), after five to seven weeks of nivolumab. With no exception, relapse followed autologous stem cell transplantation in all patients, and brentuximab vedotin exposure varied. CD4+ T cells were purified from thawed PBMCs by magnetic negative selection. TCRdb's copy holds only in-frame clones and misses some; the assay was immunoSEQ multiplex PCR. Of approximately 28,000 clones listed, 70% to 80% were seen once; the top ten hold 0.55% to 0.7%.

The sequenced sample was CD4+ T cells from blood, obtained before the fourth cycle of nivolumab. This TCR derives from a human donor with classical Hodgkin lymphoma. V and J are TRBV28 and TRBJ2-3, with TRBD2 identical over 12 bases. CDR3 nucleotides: TGTGCCAGCAGTTTTTTTCTAGCGGGAGGGCCCCAACCAGATACGCAGTATTTT. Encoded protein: CASSFFLAGGPQPDTQYF.